This T cell receptor beta chain was found in a study of blood T cell repertoires in COVID-19. Overall study: Researchers got acute and convalescent COVID-19 samples from the United States, Italy and Spain.

Across 24 US areas, participants ranged in age from roughly 18 to 95 years. Membership in each cohort depended on participant-reported clinical history. The germline gives CDR1 SNHLY, CDR2 FYNNEI. Trimming cost V 6 bases and J 7 bases; bases outside gene matches: 8. The CDR3 totals 15 residues. Methods used by the authors: The assay estimated nucleated cells by amplifying reference gene primers. The table came from immunoSEQ multiplex PCR; TCRdb's copy has only in-frame clones and leaves some out. That table furnishes V, J and clone size, whereas the DNA furnished D and trimming. Of 200,000 to 250,000 clones listed, almost 90% are singletons. This clone was recorded a few times.

This clonotype was sampled from a man aged 25-45 years who had been exposed to COVID-19. The sequenced sample consisted of PBMCs or T cells enriched from blood (not recorded which). The chain uses TRBV2 and TRBJ1-6; TRBD1 matches 8 bases. Written as DNA, the CDR3 is TGTGCCAGCAGGAGGGGACAGGAGCCAAATTCACCCCTCCACTTT. Translated: CASRRGQEPNSPLHF.